Here is one TCR beta chain with its context. Its antigen is as yet unknown. The authors incorporated unique molecular identifiers into the TCR beta cDNA libraries. One entry per CDR3 protein, called by TCRdb with MiXCR from the PCR reads. Among 800,000 to 950,000 distinct CDR3 sequences listed, around 53% were seen once. The sample is drawn from a study of post-analysis software for immune sequencing data. General study findings and limits: Several TRBV segments (TRBV5-6, TRBV5-1 and TRBV20-1 among them) occurred more frequently in patients than in controls.

The CDR3 runs to 13 residues. Germline CDR1 reads SQVTM; CDR2 reads ANQGSEA. Germline trimming cut 8 bases from V and 0 bases from J; bases unmatched to any gene: 3. Specimen: blood. The V call is TRBV29-1, the J call TRBJ1-2; 10 bases match TRBD1. This clonotype was obtained from a girl aged 5-17 years with multiple sclerosis. The CDR3 loop is CSPGTGANYGYTF. The CDR3 DNA is TGCAGCCCAGGGACAGGGGCTAACTATGGCTACACCTTC.